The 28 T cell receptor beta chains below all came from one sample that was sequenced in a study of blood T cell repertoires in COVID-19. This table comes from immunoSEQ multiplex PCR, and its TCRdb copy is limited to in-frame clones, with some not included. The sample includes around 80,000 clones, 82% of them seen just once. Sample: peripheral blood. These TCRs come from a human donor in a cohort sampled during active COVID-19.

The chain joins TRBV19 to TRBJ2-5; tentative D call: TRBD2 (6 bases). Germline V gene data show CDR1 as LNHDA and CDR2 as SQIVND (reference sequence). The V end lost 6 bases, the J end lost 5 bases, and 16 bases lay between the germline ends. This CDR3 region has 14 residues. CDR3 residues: CASSPLEGRETQYF. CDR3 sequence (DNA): TGTGCCAGTAGCCCCCTGGAGGGTAGGGAGACCCAGTACTTC.

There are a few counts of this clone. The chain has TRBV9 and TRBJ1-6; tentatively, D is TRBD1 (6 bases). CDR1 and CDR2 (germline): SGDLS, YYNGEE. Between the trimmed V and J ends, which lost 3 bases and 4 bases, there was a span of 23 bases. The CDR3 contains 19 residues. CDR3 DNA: TGTGCCAGCAGCGCACAGGGTACGGAAAATCAAGTTTATAATTCACCCCTCCACTTT. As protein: CASSAQGTENQVYNSPLHF.

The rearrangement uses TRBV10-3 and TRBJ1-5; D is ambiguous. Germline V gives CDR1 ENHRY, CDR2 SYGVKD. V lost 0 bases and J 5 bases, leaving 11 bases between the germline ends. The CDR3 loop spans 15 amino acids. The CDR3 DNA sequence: TGTGCCATCAGTGAGTCGGAGGGTGCGTATCAGCCCCAGCATTTT. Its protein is CAISESEGAYQPQHF.

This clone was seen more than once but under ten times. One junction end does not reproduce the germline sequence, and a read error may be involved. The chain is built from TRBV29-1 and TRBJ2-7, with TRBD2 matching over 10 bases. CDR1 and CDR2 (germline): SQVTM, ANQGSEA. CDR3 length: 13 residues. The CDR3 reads CSVEVHSGGPLDF. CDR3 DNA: TGCAGCGTTGAGGTCCATAGCGGGGGGCCTTTGGACTTC.

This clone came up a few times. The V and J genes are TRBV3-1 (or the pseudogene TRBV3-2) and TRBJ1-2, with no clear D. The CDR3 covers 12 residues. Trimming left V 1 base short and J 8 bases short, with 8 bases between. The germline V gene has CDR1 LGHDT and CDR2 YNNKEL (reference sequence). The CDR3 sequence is CASSQVRYGYTF. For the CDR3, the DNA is TGTGCCAGCAGCCAAGTGCGATACGGCTACACCTTC.

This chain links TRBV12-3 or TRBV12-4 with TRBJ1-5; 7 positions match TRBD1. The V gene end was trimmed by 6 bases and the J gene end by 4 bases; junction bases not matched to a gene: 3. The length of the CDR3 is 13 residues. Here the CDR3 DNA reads TGTGCCAGCAGGCCGGGACAGAATCAGCCCCAGCATTTT. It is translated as CASRPGQNQPQHF.

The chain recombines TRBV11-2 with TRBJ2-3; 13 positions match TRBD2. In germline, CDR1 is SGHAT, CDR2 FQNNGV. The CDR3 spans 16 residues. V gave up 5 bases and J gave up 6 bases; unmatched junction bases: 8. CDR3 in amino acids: CASSPRTSGGRDTQYF. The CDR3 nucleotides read TGTGCCAGCAGCCCTCGGACTAGCGGGGGTAGGGATACGCAGTATTTT.

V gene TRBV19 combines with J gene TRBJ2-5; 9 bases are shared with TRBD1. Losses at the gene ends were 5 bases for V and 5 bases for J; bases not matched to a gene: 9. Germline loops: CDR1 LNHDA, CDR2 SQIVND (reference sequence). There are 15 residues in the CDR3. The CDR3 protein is CASSPNRGLAETQYF. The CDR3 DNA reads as TGTGCCAGTAGTCCAAACAGGGGGCTGGCGGAGACCCAGTACTTC.

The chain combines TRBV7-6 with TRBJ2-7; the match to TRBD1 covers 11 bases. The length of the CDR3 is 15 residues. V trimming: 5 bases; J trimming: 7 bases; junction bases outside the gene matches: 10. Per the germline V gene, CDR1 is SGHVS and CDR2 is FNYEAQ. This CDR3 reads CASSPDRGRSWEQYF. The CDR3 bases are TGTGCCAGCAGCCCGGACAGGGGGCGGAGTTGGGAGCAGTACTTC.

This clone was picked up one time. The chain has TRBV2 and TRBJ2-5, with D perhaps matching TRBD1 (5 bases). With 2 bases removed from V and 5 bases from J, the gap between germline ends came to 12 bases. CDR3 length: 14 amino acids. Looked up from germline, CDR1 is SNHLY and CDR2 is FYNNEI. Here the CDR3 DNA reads TGTGCCAGCAGTGAATCGTCAGGGCGGGAGACCCAGTACTTC. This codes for CASSESSGRETQYF.

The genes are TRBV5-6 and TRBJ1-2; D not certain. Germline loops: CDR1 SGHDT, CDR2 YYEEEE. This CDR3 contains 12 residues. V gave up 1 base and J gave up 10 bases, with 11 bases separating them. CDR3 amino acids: CASSLWSGYYTF. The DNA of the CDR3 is TGTGCCAGCAGCTTGTGGTCGGGGTACTACACCTTC.

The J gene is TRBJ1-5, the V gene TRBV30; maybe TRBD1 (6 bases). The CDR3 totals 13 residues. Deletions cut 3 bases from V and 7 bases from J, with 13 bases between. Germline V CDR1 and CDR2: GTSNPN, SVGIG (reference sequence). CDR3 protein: CAWRGAKGQPQHF. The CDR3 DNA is TGTGCCTGGAGGGGGGCTAAGGGACAGCCCCAGCATTTT.

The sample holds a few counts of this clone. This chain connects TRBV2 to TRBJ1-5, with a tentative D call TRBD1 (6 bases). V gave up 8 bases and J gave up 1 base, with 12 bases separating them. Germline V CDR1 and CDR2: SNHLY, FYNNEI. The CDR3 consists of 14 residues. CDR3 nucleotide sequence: TGTGCCAGCGCCACAGGGTCGAGCAATCAGCCCCAGCATTTT. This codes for CASATGSSNQPQHF.

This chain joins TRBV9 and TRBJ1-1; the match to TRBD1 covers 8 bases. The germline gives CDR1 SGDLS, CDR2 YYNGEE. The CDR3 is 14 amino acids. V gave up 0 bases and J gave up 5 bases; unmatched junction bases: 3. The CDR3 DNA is TGTGCCAGCAGCGTAGGACAGGGGAGGACTGAAGCTTTCTTT. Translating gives CASSVGQGRTEAFF.

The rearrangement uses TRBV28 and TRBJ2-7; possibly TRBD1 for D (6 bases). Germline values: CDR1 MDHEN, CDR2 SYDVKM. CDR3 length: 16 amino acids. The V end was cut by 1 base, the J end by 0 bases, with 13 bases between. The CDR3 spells CASSLLVRGSSYEQYF. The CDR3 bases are TGTGCCAGCAGTTTATTGGTCAGGGGCAGCTCCTACGAGCAGTACTTC.

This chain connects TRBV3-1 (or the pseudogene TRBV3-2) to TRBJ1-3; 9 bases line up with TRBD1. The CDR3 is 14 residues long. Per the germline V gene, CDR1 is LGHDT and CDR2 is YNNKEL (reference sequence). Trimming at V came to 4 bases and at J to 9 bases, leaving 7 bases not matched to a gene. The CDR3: CASSPRDREATIYF. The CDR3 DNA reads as TGTGCCAGCAGCCCCCGGGACAGGGAGGCCACCATATATTTT.

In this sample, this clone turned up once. The CDR3 is CASSLNSGGPDTQYF. CDR3 coding DNA: TGCGCCAGCAGCCTTAATTCGGGGGGCCCAGATACGCAGTATTTT. The chain has TRBV4-1 and TRBJ2-3; D may be TRBD2 (7 bases). Trimming shortened V by 4 bases and J by 4 bases, and 15 bases separated the two germline ends. CDR1 is MGHRA, CDR2 YSYEKL, per germline. This CDR3 is built from 15 residues.

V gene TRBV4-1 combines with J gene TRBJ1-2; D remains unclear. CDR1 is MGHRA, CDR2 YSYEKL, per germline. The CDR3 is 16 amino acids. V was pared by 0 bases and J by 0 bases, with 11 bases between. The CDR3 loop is CASSQDREHPNYGYTF. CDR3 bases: TGCGCCAGCAGCCAAGATCGGGAACACCCTAACTATGGCTACACCTTC.

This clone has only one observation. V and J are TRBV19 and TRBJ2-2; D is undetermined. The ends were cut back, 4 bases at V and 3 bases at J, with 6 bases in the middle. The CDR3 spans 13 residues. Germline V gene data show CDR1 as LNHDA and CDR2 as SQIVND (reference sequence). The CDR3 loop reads CASSKQHTGELFF. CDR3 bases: TGTGCCAGTAGTAAACAGCACACCGGGGAGCTGTTTTTT.

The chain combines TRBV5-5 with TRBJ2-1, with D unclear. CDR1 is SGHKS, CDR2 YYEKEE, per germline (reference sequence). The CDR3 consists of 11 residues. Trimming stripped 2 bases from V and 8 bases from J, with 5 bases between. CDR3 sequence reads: CASSFIHEQFF. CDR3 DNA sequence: TGTGCCAGCAGCTTCATCCATGAGCAGTTCTTC.

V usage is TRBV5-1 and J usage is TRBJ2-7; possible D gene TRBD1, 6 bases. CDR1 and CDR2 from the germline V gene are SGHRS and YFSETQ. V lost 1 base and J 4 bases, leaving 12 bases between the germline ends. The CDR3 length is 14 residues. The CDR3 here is CASSLRDTPYEQYF. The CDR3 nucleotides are TGCGCCAGCAGCTTGAGGGACACACCTTACGAGCAGTACTTC.

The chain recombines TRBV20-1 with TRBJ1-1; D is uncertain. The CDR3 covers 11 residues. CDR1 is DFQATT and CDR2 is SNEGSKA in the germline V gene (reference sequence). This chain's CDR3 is CRAEGNTEAFF. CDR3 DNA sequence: TGCAGAGCGGAGGGGAACACTGAAGCTTTCTTT.

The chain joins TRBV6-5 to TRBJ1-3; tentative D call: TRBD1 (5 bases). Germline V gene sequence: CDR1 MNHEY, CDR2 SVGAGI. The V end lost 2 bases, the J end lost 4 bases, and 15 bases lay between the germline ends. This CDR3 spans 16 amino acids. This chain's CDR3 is CASSYPQGGKGNTIYF. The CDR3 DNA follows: TGTGCCAGCAGTTACCCCCAGGGAGGGAAGGGAAACACCATATATTTT.

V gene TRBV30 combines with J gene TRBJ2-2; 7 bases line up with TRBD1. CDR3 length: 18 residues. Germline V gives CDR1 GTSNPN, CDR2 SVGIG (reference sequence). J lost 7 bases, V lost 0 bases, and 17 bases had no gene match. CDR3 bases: TGTGCCTGGAGTGTATACCCCGAGACAGGGTTTTCAGTCGGGGAGCTGTTTTTT. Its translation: CAWSVYPETGFSVGELFF. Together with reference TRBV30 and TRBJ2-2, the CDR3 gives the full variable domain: SQTIHQWPATLVQPVGSPLSLECTVEGTSNPNLYWYRQAAGRGLQLLFYSVGIGQISSEVPQNLSASRPQDRQFILSSKKLLLSDSGFYLCAWSVYPETGFSVGELFFGEGSRLTVL.

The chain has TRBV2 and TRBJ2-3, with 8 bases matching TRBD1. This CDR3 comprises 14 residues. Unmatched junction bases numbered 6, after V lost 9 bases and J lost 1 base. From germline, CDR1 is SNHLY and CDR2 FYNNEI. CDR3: CASRDRLGTDTQYF. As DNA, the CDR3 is TGTGCCAGTCGGGACAGGTTAGGCACAGATACGCAGTATTTT.

The CDR3: CASAPGLLYNEQFF. The CDR3 bases are TGTGCCAGTGCTCCGGGACTACTTTACAATGAGCAGTTCTTC. V and J are TRBV2 and TRBJ2-1; 7 bases agree with TRBD2. Per the germline V gene, CDR1 is SNHLY and CDR2 is FYNNEI. The V and J ends lost 9 bases and 4 bases, in that order; junction bases with no gene match: 9. This CDR3 has 14 residues.

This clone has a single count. The CDR3 protein is CASSQALSTDTQYF. The CDR3 DNA is TGTGCCAGCAGCCAGGCGCTGAGCACAGATACGCAGTATTTT. This chain links TRBV11-2 with TRBJ2-3; no clear D gene. The CDR3 contains 14 residues. The V gene's germline CDR1 is SGHAT and CDR2 FQNNGV. Trimming removed 5 bases from V and 0 bases from J, with 9 bases in between. The variable domain in full, completed from reference TRBV11-2 and TRBJ2-3, reads EAGVAQSPRYKIIEKRQSVAFWCNPISGHATLYWYQQILGQGPKLLIQFQNNGVVDDSQLPKDRFSAERLKGVDSTLKIQPAKLEDSAVYLCASSQALSTDTQYFGPGTRLTVL.

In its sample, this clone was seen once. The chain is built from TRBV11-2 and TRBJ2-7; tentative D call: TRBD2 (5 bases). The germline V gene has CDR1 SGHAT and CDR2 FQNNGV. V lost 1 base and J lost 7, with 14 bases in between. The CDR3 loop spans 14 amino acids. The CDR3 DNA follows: TGTGCCAGCAGCTTAGGTCCGGGGTTGCGGGAGCAGTACTTC. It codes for CASSLGPGLREQYF.